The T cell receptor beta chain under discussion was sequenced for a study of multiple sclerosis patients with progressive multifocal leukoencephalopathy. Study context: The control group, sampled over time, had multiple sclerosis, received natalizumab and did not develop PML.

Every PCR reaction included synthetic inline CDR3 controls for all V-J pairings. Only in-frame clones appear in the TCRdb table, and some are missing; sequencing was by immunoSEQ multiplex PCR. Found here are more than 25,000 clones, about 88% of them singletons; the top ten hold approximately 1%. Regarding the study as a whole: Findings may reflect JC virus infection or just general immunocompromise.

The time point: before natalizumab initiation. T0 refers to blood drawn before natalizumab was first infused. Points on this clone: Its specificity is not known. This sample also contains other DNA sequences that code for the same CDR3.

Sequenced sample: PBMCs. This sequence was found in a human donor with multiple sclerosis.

CDR3 in amino acids: CASSLGTGHQPQHF. In nucleotides, the CDR3 is TGTGCCAGCAGCTTAGGAACGGGCCATCAGCCCCAGCATTTT. The chain uses TRBV7-9 and TRBJ1-5; D remains unclear. This CDR3 has 14 residues. Germline V lookup: CDR1 SEHNR, CDR2 FQNEAQ (reference sequence). Trimming shortened V by 1 base and J by 5 bases, and 9 bases separated the two germline ends.